This TCR beta chain stems from a study of control samples from healthy donors and cancer patients. This table comes from immunoSEQ multiplex PCR, and its TCRdb copy is limited to in-frame clones, with some not included. The repertoire holds about 120,000 clones, with 92% as singletons. The sequencing input was blood. The origin of this receptor is a man aged 18 to 30 in good health.

CDR3 nucleotide sequence: TGTGCCAGCAGCCAAATGGTCGGTCAGCCCCAGCATTTT. This encodes CASSQMVGQPQHF. This chain joins TRBV3-1 (or the pseudogene TRBV3-2) and TRBJ1-5; no clear D. The length of the CDR3 is 13 residues. CDR1 is LGHDT and CDR2 is YNNKEL in the germline V gene (reference sequence). V lost 2 bases to trimming and J lost 6 bases, with 8 bases between them.